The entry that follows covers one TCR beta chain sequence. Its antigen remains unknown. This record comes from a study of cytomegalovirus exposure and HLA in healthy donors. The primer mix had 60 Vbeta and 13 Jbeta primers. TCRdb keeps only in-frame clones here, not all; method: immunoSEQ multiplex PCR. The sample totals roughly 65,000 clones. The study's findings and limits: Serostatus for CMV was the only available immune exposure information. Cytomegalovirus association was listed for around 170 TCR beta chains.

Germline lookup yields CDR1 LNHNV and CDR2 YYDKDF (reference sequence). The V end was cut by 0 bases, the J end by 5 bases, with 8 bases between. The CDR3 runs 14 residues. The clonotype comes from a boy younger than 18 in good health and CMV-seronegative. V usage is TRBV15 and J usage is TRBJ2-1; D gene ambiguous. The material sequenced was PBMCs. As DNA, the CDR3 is TGTGCCACCAGCAGAGATCTAACTCACAATGAGCAGTTCTTC. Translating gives CATSRDLTHNEQFF.